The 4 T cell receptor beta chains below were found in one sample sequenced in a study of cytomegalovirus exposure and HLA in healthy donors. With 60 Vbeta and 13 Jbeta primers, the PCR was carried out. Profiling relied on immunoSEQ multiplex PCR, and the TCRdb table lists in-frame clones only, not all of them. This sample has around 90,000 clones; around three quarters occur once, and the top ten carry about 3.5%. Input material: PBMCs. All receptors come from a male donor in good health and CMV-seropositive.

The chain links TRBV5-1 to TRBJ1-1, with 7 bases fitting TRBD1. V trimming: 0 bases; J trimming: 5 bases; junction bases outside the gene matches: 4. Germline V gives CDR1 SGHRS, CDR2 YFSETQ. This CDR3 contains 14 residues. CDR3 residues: CASSLDRGGTEAFF. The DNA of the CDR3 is TGCGCCAGCAGCTTGGACAGGGGTGGGACTGAAGCTTTCTTT.

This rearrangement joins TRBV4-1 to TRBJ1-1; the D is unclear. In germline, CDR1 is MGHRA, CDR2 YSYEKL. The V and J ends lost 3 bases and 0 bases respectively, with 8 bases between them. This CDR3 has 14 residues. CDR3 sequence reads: CASSHPVVNTEAFF. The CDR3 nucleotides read TGCGCCAGCAGCCACCCAGTCGTGAACACTGAAGCTTTCTTT.

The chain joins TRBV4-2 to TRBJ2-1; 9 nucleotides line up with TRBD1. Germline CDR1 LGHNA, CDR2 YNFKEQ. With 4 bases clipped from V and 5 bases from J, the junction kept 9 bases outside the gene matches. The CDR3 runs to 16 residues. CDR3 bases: TGTGCCAGCAGCCCCTGGGGGGGACAGGGTAACAATGAGCAGTTCTTC. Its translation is CASSPWGGQGNNEQFF.

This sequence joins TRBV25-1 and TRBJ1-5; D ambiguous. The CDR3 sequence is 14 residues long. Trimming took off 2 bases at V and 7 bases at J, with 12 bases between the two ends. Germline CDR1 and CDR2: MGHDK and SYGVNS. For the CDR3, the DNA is TGTGCCAGCAGTGAAAAGGTAGCGGGGCAGCCCCAGCATTTT. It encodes CASSEKVAGQPQHF.